This T cell receptor beta chain was captured in a study of CD8 T cells in Susac syndrome. V dropped 6 bases and J dropped 5; count of bases not matched to a gene: 6. Germline V gives CDR1 MNHEY, CDR2 SMNVEV (reference sequence). The CDR3 loop spans 14 amino acids. Turning to this clonotype: Its antigen remains unknown.

RNA was extracted with the RNeasy kit, and a quantity of about 0.45 to 1 ug was reverse transcribed using random hexamers. TCRdb passed the immunoSEQ multiplex PCR reads through MiXCR, listing each CDR3 protein once. This table holds fewer than 350,000 distinct CDR3 sequences, 65% to 90% found once. General study results and limits: As the study acknowledged, the number of individuals in its TCR sequencing and HLA analysis was relatively small.

Material for sequencing was CD8+ T cells from PBMCs. The clonotype comes from a human donor with multiple sclerosis. This chain uses TRBV27 with TRBJ1-4; 7 positions agree with TRBD1. CDR3 in amino acids: CASSPTGDNEKLFF. In DNA form, the CDR3 reads TGTGCCAGCAGCCCTACAGGGGACAATGAAAAACTGTTTTTT.